The following is a T cell receptor (beta chain) sequence with its context. Its recognized antigen is unknown. It has no much larger one-base neighbor in the sample; base qualities were not kept. This sample is part of a study of blood T cell repertoires in COVID-19 (dated by TCRdb to 2018 to 2020). In the study overall: Samples from collaborators originated in the United States, Italy and Spain and spanned both the acute and convalescent phases of COVID-19. The prospective study material was composed of cDNA or gDNA derived from T cells, B-cell-depleted T cells, or PBMCs. Subjects who had been exposed to COVID-19, were actively infected with it, or had recovered from it provided the deeply sampled blood TCRbeta repertoires that made up the dataset. A freely available public database, intended as a resource for researchers studying the immune response to SARS-CoV-2, is where the repertoires were released. Samples came from the ongoing ImmuneRACE study (first 160 participants) plus 1,254 subjects from 6 global collaborators. The sample metadata nearly always contained a de-identified subject ID, COVID-19 status, age in years and sex. HLA class I and class II types, where available, came from metadata supplied by the sample provider rather than from assay-based typing.

The immunoSEQ Assay, a bias-controlled multiplex PCR, was used to amplify TCRbeta CDR3 regions from genomic DNA. In the authors' own workflow: The number of nucleated cells in each sample was estimated from the amplification of reference gene primers within the assay. To quantify the absolute abundance of each unique TCRbeta CDR3 rearrangement, sequence reads were collapsed and filtered. Productive Simpson clonality was computed per sample as the square root of Simpson's diversity index over productive rearrangements. The immuneACCESS repertoire file appears here via TCRdb, limited to in-frame rearrangements. These files lack a portion of the clones; in checked studies, under half of the deficit traces to unresolved V genes, and the cause of the others is not known. That table furnishes V, J and clone size, whereas the DNA furnished D and trimming. For this sample the table gives approximately 100,000 clones, of which about nine tenths were detected only once. The top ten clonotypes cover around 5.7% of the sample.

Compared with germline, V lacks 0 bases and J lacks 7 bases; bases without a gene match: 7. The CDR3 starts with the cysteine, ends with the phenylalanine, and has 15 residues. Here the CDR3 DNA is all that survives: 45 bases in frame from base 1. In the germline V gene, CDR1 corresponds to SGDLS and CDR2 to YYNGEE. Whole blood was collected in K2EDTA tubes by collaborating institutions according to the institutions' own protocols. Collaborator samples were shipped for TCRbeta analysis as frozen whole blood, isolated PBMCs, or DNA extracted from either sample type. What the work shows at the level of the full study, not this receptor alone: Clinical and demographic metadata were provided uncurated, with the amount varying by source and participant.

Sequencing input: peripheral blood. The sequence was collected from a man in his 70s with acute or convalescent COVID-19. Here the chain combines TRBV9 and TRBJ2-1; 7 of the junction bases match TRBD2. The DNA reads as follows: TGTGCCAGCAGCGTAGGAGGCGGGAGTAAGAATGAGCAGTTCTTC. Translated, it reads CASSVGGGSKNEQFF.